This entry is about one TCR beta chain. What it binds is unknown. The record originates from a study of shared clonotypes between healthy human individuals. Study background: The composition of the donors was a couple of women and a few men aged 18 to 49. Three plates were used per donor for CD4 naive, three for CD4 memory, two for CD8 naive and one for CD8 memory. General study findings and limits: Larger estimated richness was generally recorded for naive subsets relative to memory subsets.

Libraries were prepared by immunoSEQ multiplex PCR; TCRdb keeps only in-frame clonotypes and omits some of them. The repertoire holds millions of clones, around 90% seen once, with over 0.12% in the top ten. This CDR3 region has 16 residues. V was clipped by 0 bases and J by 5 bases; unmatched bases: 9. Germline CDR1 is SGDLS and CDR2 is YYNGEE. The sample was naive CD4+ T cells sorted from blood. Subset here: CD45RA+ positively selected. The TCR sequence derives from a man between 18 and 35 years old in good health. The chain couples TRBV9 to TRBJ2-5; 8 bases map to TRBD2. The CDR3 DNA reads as TGTGCCAGCAGCGTAGTTAGCGGGGTGGGTCCGGAGACCCAGTACTTC. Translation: CASSVVSGVGPETQYF. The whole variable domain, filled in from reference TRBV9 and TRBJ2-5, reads DSGVTQTPKHLITATGQRVTLRCSPRSGDLSVYWYQQSLDQGLQFLIQYYNGEERAKGNILERFSAQQFPDLHSELNLSSLELGDSALYFCASSVVSGVGPETQYFGPGTRLLVL.